This T cell receptor (beta chain) was observed in a study of T cell responses to AZD1222 COVID-19 vaccine (dated by TCRdb to the early 2020s). In terms of the full investigation: AZD1222 recipients whose second dose came at about 4 weeks and those whose second dose came at about 12 weeks were combined into one group, since spike-specific TCR depth and breadth did not differ between the two schedules. A total of 230 to 250 trial participants underwent TCR sequencing, of whom about 200 had received two doses of AZD1222 and approximately 26 had received two doses of the MenACWY control vaccine. Trial participants were enrolled into age subgroups of 18-55, 56-69 and 70-plus years, which contained 148, 28 and 57 TCR-sequenced participants, respectively.

The CDR3 regions of human TCRbeta chains were analyzed by immunosequencing. As for the authors' bioinformatics: Repertoire TCRs were checked for matches against a reference library of SARS-CoV-2-specific TCRs that had been generated using the MIRA antigen-specificity platform. Breadth meant the fraction of unique TCRs that were SARS-CoV-2-associated, whereas depth meant the fraction of total T cells that were SARS-CoV-2-associated. Using the MIRA data, each spike-specific TCR was mapped to the spike region that the TCR reacts to and placed in a CD4 or CD8 class. Log10-transformed breadth and depth values were compared by one-way ANOVA with Sidak's multiple comparisons tests. TCRdb limited this immuneACCESS table to in-frame rearrangements with V and J called. A share of clones is missing; checked studies link under half to unresolved V genes, and the rest is unexplained. V and J calls and clone size come straight from that table; D and trimming were deduced from the DNA. Within this sample are roughly 96,000 clones, with approximately 88% of them counted one time only. The ten largest clones represent about 3% of the sample.

From cysteine to phenylalanine, the CDR3 is 18 amino acids long. This entry keeps only the CDR3 DNA: 54 bases, framed from base 1. The CDR1 and CDR2 encoded by the germline V gene are SGHRS and YFSETQ. Ends trimmed: V by 0 bases, J by 1 base; bases unmatched to a gene: 10. The time point tag for this specimen amounts to: baseline before first vaccination. Samples from vaccinated people were obtained from the UK trials COV001 and COV002, which included a single-blind randomized controlled phase 2/3 trial of AZD1222 (ChAdOx1 nCoV-19) in healthy adults. For TCRbeta chain sequencing, PBMC samples were collected from trial participants at day 0 and at day 28 after the second dose. Beyond this particular receptor, the publication reports: CD4 TCRs associated with the vaccine covered the entire spike protein, and the dominant responses were in regions 160-218 and 743-854. In the small 56-69-year group, the increase in depth fell short of significance, most likely because of low power. Participants were mostly white British and included more females than males, and it was suggested by the authors that clonal diversity may have been underestimated. After two AZD1222 doses, spike-specific TCR breadth and depth were significantly higher than at day 0 and than in MenACWY recipients. Nearly half of unique spike-specific TCRs reportedly recognized epitopes outside regions mutated in the B.1.351 and B.1.1.7 variants. No day 14 peak-response samples were available, so repertoires were characterized only after the peak T cell response. Conclusions about previously exposed vaccinees were limited because only a handful of AZD1222 recipients were SARS-CoV-2 seropositive at baseline.

Comments on this clone: The antigen it recognizes is unknown. Base quality data are lacking; no much larger clone is found one base away.

The specimen comprised peripheral blood, sampled on day 0 of AZD1222 vaccination. This clonotype was obtained from an adult in good health. The sequence links TRBV5-1 to TRBJ2-1, and TRBD1 matches 7 of the central bases. The sequenced DNA is TGCGCCAGCAGCTTGGATGTAACCCGGGACAGTTCCTACAATGAGCAGTTCTTC. This is translated as CASSLDVTRDSSYNEQFF. With the rest looked up from the reference TRBV5-1 and TRBJ2-1 genes rather than sequenced, the full variable domain is KAGVTQTPRYLIKTRGQQVTLSCSPISGHRSVSWYQQTPGQGLQFLFEYFSETQRNKGNFPGRFSGRQFSNSRSEMNVSTLELGDSALYLCASSLDVTRDSSYNEQFFGPGTRLTVL.